The clone carrying this T cell receptor (beta chain) came up a few times. What it binds is not known. The data were obtained in a study of cytomegalovirus exposure and HLA in healthy donors. General study results and limits: TCR beta sequences reportedly predicted the HLA-A and HLA-B alleles of most subjects accurately. High sensitivity and specificity were reportedly achieved when the classifier diagnosed cytomegalovirus status.

Use of 60 Vbeta and 13 Jbeta primers characterized the PCR. Libraries were prepared by immunoSEQ multiplex PCR; TCRdb keeps only in-frame clonotypes and omits some of them. The sample shows fewer than 200,000 clones, about 68% of them seen only once. The material sequenced was PBMCs. The TCR sequence derives from a female donor in good health and CMV-seronegative.

The CDR3 reads CASSYNGRLNQPQHF. CDR3 coding DNA: TGTGCCAGCAGTTACAATGGCAGACTGAATCAGCCCCAGCATTTT. The rearrangement uses TRBV6-6 and TRBJ1-5; D unclear. The CDR3 is 15 amino acids. Between the trimmed V and J ends, which lost 2 bases and 4 bases, there was a span of 12 bases. The germline CDR1 and CDR2 sequences are MNHNY and SVGAGI (reference sequence).